Listed below are T cell receptor beta chains from one sample, sequenced in a study of cytomegalovirus exposure and HLA in healthy donors. Data came from immunoSEQ multiplex PCR; TCRdb stores just in-frame clones and leaves some out. The sample gives almost 80,000 clones, around 67% of which show up once; under 7.5% is in the top ten. The sample consisted of PBMCs. The receptors shown here come from a woman between 50 and 59 years old in good health and CMV-seropositive. The CDR3 runs from the conserved cysteine through the conserved F or W. Each record gives: V gene, D gene, clone size, J gene, CDR3 protein, CDR3 DNA. A D gene is named only where the DNA matches it firmly. A clone size is listed for some rows: how often the clone was seen (once, few, many), or a class if it is expanded.

V: TRBV4-1
D: TRBD1
size: -
J: TRBJ1-2
CDR3: CASSLTRGDRVRYGHGYTF
DNA: TGCGCCAGCAGCCTCACCCGGGGGGACAGGGTCCGATACGGGCATGGCTACACCTTC

V: TRBV29-1
D: -
size: few
J: TRBJ1-2
CDR3: CSVEDPGTVDYTF
DNA: TGCAGCGTTGAAGACCCGGGAACTGTTGACTACACCTTC

V: TRBV5-1
D: TRBD1
size: few
J: TRBJ1-3
CDR3: CASKRTGGVYTIYF
DNA: TGCGCCAGCAAGAGGACAGGGGGTGTGTACACCATATATTTT

V: TRBV28
D: -
size: once
J: TRBJ1-2
CDR3: CASSQDRNGYTF
DNA: TGTGCCAGCAGCCAGGACAGAAATGGCTACACCTTC

V: TRBV4-1
D: TRBD2
size: -
J: TRBJ2-1
CDR3: CASSQGLAGGYRYNEQFF
DNA: TGCGCCAGCAGCCAAGGACTAGCGGGGGGATACCGCTACAATGAGCAGTTCTTC

V: TRBV6-5
D: TRBD1
size: -
J: TRBJ2-5
CDR3: CASSRPGQGGETQYF
DNA: TGTGCCAGCAGCCGACCGGGACAGGGGGGGGAGACCCAGTACTTC

V: TRBV5-4
D: -
size: -
J: TRBJ1-5
CDR3: CASSHDSPNQPQHF
DNA: TGTGCCAGCAGCCACGACAGTCCCAATCAGCCCCAGCATTTT

V: TRBV18
D: -
size: -
J: TRBJ2-5
CDR3: CASSPPSRGETQYF
DNA: TGTGCCAGCTCACCACCGTCCAGGGGAGAGACCCAGTACTTC

V: TRBV2
D: TRBD1
size: -
J: TRBJ1-1
CDR3: CASGTGWTEAFF
DNA: TGTGCCAGCGGGACAGGTTGGACTGAAGCTTTCTTT

V: TRBV5-1
D: TRBD1
size: -
J: TRBJ1-2
CDR3: CASSSEGAGYGYTF
DNA: TGCGCCAGCAGCTCCGAGGGGGCCGGCTATGGCTACACCTTC

V: TRBV7-9
D: TRBD1
size: -
J: TRBJ1-5
CDR3: CASSLGTGGWNQPQHF
DNA: TGTGCCAGCAGCCTGGGGACAGGGGGCTGGAATCAGCCCCAGCATTTT

V: TRBV5-1
D: TRBD2
size: -
J: TRBJ2-5
CDR3: CASSLGGGGSQETQYF
DNA: TGCGCCAGCAGCCTGGGGGGGGGTGGCAGCCAAGAGACCCAGTACTTC

V: TRBV4-1
D: -
size: once
J: TRBJ2-5
CDR3: CASSQDSRPTETQYF
DNA: TGCGCCAGCAGCCAAGACTCGAGGCCTACAGAGACCCAGTACTTC

V: TRBV9
D: -
size: -
J: TRBJ2-7
CDR3: CASSVTRESYEQYF
DNA: TGTGCCAGCAGCGTCACCCGGGAATCCTACGAGCAGTACTTC

V: TRBV5-1
D: TRBD1
size: -
J: TRBJ1-2
CDR3: CASSPTGTDYGYTF
DNA: TGCGCCAGCAGCCCGACAGGGACTGACTATGGCTACACCTTC

V: TRBV18
D: -
size: -
J: TRBJ2-5
CDR3: CASSPRTQEAYF
DNA: TGTGCCAGCTCACCGAGGACTCAAGAAGCGTACTTC

V: TRBV7-9
D: TRBD2
size: -
J: TRBJ2-5
CDR3: CASSSSTSGERQETQYF
DNA: TGTGCCAGCAGTTCCTCGACTAGCGGGGAAAGACAAGAGACCCAGTACTTC

V: TRBV5-1
D: -
size: -
J: TRBJ1-2
CDR3: CASREIGGGNVGYTF
DNA: TGCGCCAGCAGGGAGATTGGGGGGGGAAATGTTGGCTACACCTTC

V: TRBV28
D: TRBD1
size: -
J: TRBJ1-2
CDR3: CASRIGGGPAHGYTF
DNA: TGTGCCAGCAGAATCGGAGGGGGCCCGGCTCATGGCTACACCTTC

V: TRBV7-9
D: -
size: once
J: TRBJ2-7
CDR3: CASSAPSFNEQYF
DNA: TGTGCCAGCAGCGCTCCTAGCTTCAACGAGCAGTACTTC

V: TRBV15
D: TRBD1
size: -
J: TRBJ1-1
CDR3: CATSRVHRGGTEAFF
DNA: TGTGCCACCAGCAGAGTCCACAGGGGAGGCACTGAAGCTTTCTTT

V: TRBV11-3
D: -
size: -
J: TRBJ1-1
CDR3: CASSLAGVETFF
DNA: TGTGCCAGCAGCTTAGCAGGGGTAGAAACTTTCTTT

V: TRBV7-7
D: TRBD2
size: -
J: TRBJ2-5
CDR3: CASSGGGTKETQYF
DNA: TGTGCTAGCAGCGGGGGGGGGACTAAAGAGACCCAGTACTTC

V: TRBV7-2
D: -
size: -
J: TRBJ1-1
CDR3: CASSSSRSQSSF
DNA: TGTGCCAGCAGCTCCAGTCGGTCACAGTCCTCCTTT

V: TRBV18
D: TRBD1
size: few
J: TRBJ1-2
CDR3: CASSFGTAYGYTF
DNA: TGTGCCAGCTCATTTGGGACAGCCTATGGCTACACCTTC

V: TRBV6-1
D: -
size: -
J: TRBJ1-2
CDR3: CASRTDYGYTF
DNA: TGTGCCAGTAGGACAGACTATGGCTACACCTTC

V: TRBV7-9
D: TRBD1
size: -
J: TRBJ1-4
CDR3: CASERQGSKLFF
DNA: TGTGCCAGCGAAAGACAGGGAAGTAAACTGTTTTTT

V: TRBV19
D: -
size: -
J: TRBJ1-5
CDR3: CASSQNSNQPQHF
DNA: TGTGCCAGTAGTCAGAATAGCAATCAGCCCCAGCATTTT

V: TRBV7-2
D: -
size: -
J: TRBJ1-1
CDR3: CASSLSIATEAFF
DNA: TGTGCCAGCAGCTTATCGATAGCCACTGAAGCTTTCTTT

V: TRBV5-1
D: -
size: -
J: TRBJ1-1
CDR3: CASSFRGGTNTEAFF
DNA: TGCGCCAGCAGTTTCCGAGGAGGGACGAACACTGAAGCTTTCTTT

V: TRBV21-1
D: -
size: -
J: TRBJ2-2
CDR3: CASSKEGPQGTGELFF
DNA: TGTGCCAGCAGCAAAGAGGGGCCCCAGGGTACCGGGGAGCTGTTTTTT

V: TRBV11-2
D: TRBD1
size: -
J: TRBJ2-3
CDR3: CASSLTGGAGDTQYF
DNA: TGTGCCAGCAGCTTAACAGGGGGCGCGGGAGATACGCAGTATTTT

V: TRBV9
D: -
size: -
J: TRBJ1-6
CDR3: CASTGGSSYNSPLHF
DNA: TGTGCCAGCACCGGGGGGAGCTCCTATAATTCACCCCTCCACTTT

V: TRBV9
D: -
size: -
J: TRBJ2-3
CDR3: CASSVGRAADTQYF
DNA: TGTGCCAGCAGCGTAGGCAGGGCCGCAGATACGCAGTATTTT

V: TRBV6-5
D: -
size: few
J: TRBJ1-3
CDR3: CASKRTDGNTIYF
DNA: TGTGCCAGCAAAAGGACAGATGGAAACACCATATATTTT

V: TRBV27
D: TRBD1
size: -
J: TRBJ1-4
CDR3: CASSWDRENEKLFF
DNA: TGTGCCAGCAGTTGGGACAGGGAAAATGAAAAACTGTTTTTT

V: TRBV7-9
D: -
size: -
J: TRBJ2-7
CDR3: CASSTGRAYEQYF
DNA: TGTGCCAGCAGCACAGGGAGGGCCTACGAGCAGTACTTC

V: TRBV6-5
D: -
size: once
J: TRBJ2-2
CDR3: CASSYSEGAPGELFF
DNA: TGTGCCAGCAGTTACTCGGAGGGGGCGCCCGGGGAGCTGTTTTTT

V: TRBV7-9
D: -
size: -
J: TRBJ1-1
CDR3: CASSFASAEAFF
DNA: TGTGCCAGCAGCTTTGCCTCGGCTGAAGCTTTCTTT

V: TRBV18
D: TRBD1
size: -
J: TRBJ1-6
CDR3: CASSPNRQGDPQSGSPLHF
DNA: TGTGCCAGCTCACCCAATCGACAGGGGGATCCGCAAAGCGGGTCACCCCTCCACTTT